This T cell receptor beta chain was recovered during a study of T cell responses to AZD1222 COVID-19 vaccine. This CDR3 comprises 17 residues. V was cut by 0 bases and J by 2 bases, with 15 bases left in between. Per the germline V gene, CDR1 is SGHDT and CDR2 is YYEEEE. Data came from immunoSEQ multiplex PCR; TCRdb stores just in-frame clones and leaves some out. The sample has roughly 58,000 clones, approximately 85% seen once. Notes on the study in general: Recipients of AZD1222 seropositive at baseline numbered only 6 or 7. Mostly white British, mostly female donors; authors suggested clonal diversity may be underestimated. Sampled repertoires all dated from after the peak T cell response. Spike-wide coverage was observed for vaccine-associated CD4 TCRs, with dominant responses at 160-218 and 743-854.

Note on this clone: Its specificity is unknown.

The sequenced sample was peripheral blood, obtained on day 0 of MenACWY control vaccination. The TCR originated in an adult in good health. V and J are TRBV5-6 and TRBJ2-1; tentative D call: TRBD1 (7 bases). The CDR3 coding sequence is TGTGCCAGCAGCTTGGGGCCGCGGGACAGTACCTACAATGAGCAGTTCTTC. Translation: CASSLGPRDSTYNEQFF.